A selection of T cell receptor beta chains follows, all from one sample in a study of blood T cells in healthy people across ages. TCRdb analysed the 5' RACE reads with MiXCR anew, one entry per CDR3 protein. The data show approximately 730,000 distinct CDR3 sequences, with around half seen just once and 41% held by the top ten. Sequencing used blood. All receptors come from an older man in good health. The CDR3 runs from the conserved cysteine through the conserved F or W. A D gene is named only where the DNA matches it firmly. Clone size is given for some rows only: seen once, a few or many times, or a class if the clone is expanded.

>TRBV14|TRBJ2-6|few|NA
TGTGCCAGCAGCCAAGAGACAGGCTACTCTGGGGCCAACGTCCTGACTTTC
CASSQETGYSGANVLTF
>TRBV10-1|TRBJ2-3|few|TRBD1
TGCGCCAGCAGTGAGGGACAGGGGGGGACGGCGTATTTT
CASSEGQGGTAYF
>TRBV13|TRBJ2-7|NA|NA
TGTGCCAGCAGCTTTTTGGGGAACTCCTACGAGCAGTACTTC
CASSFLGNSYEQYF
>TRBV29-1|TRBJ2-3|few|NA
TGCAGCGTTGGGGGGCTAGCAAGTAGATACGCGTATTTT
CSVGGLASRYAYF
>TRBV29-1|TRBJ2-5|NA|NA
TGCAGCGTTGGGGTCGGGCCATCCCAAGAGACCCAGTACTTC
CSVGVGPSQETQYF
>TRBV23-1|TRBJ2-7|NA|NA
TGCGCCGGCAGTCAATCAGGGACAGCGACTAGTAGTGACTCCTACGAGCAGTACTTC
CAGSQSGTATSSDSYEQYF
>TRBV18|TRBJ2-6|few|NA
TGTGCCAGCTCACCTTTGAGGTTCTCTGGGGCCAACGTCCTGACTTTC
CASSPLRFSGANVLTF
>TRBV7-9|TRBJ2-5|few|NA
TGTGCCAGCAGCTCCGGGCTGCTCACCGAAGAGACCCAGTACTTC
CASSSGLLTEETQYF
>TRBV28|TRBJ2-5|few|NA
TGTGCCAGCAGTACGACAGGCCTGCTTCTCCAAGAGACCCAGTACTTC
CASSTTGLLLQETQYF
>TRBV6-6|TRBJ2-7|many|NA
TGTGCCAGCAGCCCGGACACCTCCTACGAGCAGTACTTC
CASSPDTSYEQYF
>TRBV5-1|TRBJ1-1|NA|NA
TGCGCCAGCAGCGCCCAGGGAACGAAGAACACTGAAGCTTTCTTT
CASSAQGTKNTEAFF
>TRBV20-1|TRBJ2-1|NA|TRBD1
TGCAGCCCAATCCCCGGGACAGGGATCGGCAATGAGCAGTTCTTC
CSPIPGTGIGNEQFF
>TRBV5-1|TRBJ2-7|NA|TRBD2
TGCGCCAGCAGCTTGGAGTCAGCGGGAGATCTCCACGAGCAGTACTTC
CASSLESAGDLHEQYF